Only a few counts were recorded for the clone carrying this T cell receptor beta chain. These data belong to a study of shared clonotypes between healthy human individuals. CDR3 size: 15 residues. Per the germline V gene, CDR1 is SGHRS and CDR2 is YFSETQ. Trimming left V 4 bases short and J 6 bases short, with 18 bases between. Using immunoSEQ multiplex PCR, the repertoire was profiled, and TCRdb retains in-frame clones only, with some absent. The sample lists 850,000 to 1,200,000 clones, around four fifths occurring once. The gene calls are TRBV5-1 and TRBJ2-3; weak D call: TRBD2 (5 bases). Sequencing was done on a sample of memory CD4+ T cells sorted from blood. Subset denoted: CD45RA-negative fraction. The sequence derives from a man between 18 and 35 years old in good health. The CDR3 spells CASSPMELPGDTQYF. The CDR3 coding sequence is TGCGCCAGCAGCCCGATGGAACTCCCGGGGGATACGCAGTATTTT.